Below, one TCR beta chain is given with its context. This sample was taken from a study of blood T cell repertoires in COVID-19. Overall study context: Nucleic acid was either cDNA or gDNA, and it came from T cells, B-cell-depleted T cells, or PBMCs.

The ends were cut back, 0 bases at V and 6 bases at J, with 10 bases in the middle. Germline V gives CDR1 SGHRS, CDR2 YFSETQ. The CDR3 consists of 14 residues. Sequenced by immunoSEQ multiplex PCR; TCRdb stores in-frame clones only, minus some. This table holds 300,000 to 400,000 clones, under 90% found once. V and J are TRBV5-1 and TRBJ2-1; D is ambiguous. The clonotype comes from a man between 60 and 75 years old who had recovered from COVID-19. Source material: PBMCs or T cells enriched from blood (not recorded which). The CDR3 here is CASSLGQAPNEQFF. The CDR3 nucleotides are TGCGCCAGCAGCTTGGGGCAGGCACCCAATGAGCAGTTCTTC. The full variable domain, its missing parts supplied by reference TRBV5-1 and TRBJ2-1, is KAGVTQTPRYLIKTRGQQVTLSCSPISGHRSVSWYQQTPGQGLQFLFEYFSETQRNKGNFPGRFSGRQFSNSRSEMNVSTLELGDSALYLCASSLGQAPNEQFFGPGTRLTVL.